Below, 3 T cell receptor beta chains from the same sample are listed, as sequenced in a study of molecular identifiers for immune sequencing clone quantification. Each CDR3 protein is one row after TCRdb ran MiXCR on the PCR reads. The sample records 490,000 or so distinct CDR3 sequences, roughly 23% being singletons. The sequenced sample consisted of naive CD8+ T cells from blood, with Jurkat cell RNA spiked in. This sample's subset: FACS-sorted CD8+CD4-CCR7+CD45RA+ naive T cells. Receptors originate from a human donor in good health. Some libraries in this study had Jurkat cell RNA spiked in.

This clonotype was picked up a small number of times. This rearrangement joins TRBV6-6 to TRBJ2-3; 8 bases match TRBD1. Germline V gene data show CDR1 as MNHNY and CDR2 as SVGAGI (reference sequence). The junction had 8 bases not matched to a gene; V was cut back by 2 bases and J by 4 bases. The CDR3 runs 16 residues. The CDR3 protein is CASSYVRQGASDTQYF. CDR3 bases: TGTGCCAGCAGTTACGTCCGCCAGGGGGCCTCAGATACGCAGTATTTT.

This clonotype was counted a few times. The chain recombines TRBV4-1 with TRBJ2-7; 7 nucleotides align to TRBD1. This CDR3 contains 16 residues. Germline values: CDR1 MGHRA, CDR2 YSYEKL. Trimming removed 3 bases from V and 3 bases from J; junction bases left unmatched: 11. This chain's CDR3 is CASSQGAAGGDYEQYF. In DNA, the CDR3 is TGCGCCAGCAGCCAGGGTGCCGCAGGGGGAGACTACGAGCAGTACTTC.

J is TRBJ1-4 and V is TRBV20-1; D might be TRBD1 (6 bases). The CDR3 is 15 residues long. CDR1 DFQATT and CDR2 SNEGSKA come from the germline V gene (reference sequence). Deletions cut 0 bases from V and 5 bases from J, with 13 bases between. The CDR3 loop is CSARDVYRENEKLFF. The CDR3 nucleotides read TGCAGTGCTAGAGATGTTTACAGGGAAAATGAAAAACTGTTTTTT.